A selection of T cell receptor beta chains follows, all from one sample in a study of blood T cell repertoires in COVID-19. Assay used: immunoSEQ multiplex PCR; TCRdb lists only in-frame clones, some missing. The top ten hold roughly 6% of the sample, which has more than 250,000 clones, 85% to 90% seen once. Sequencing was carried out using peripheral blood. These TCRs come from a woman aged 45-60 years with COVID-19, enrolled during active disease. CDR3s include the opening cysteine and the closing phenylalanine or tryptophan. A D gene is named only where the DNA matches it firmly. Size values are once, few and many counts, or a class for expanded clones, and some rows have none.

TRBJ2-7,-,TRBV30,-,TGTGCCTGGAGTCCGCTAGCTCACTACGAGCAGTACTTC,CAWSPLAHYEQYF
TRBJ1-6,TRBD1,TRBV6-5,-,TGTGCCACCGGGACAGCCTATAATTCACCCCTCCACTTT,CATGTAYNSPLHF
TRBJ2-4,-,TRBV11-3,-,TGTGCCAGCAGTTCACTCGAGGGGGGGTTAGCCAAAAACATTCAGTACTTC,CASSSLEGGLAKNIQYF
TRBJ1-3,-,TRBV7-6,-,TGTGCCAGCAGTCTAGCGGGAGGGGTGCCTGGAAACACCATATATTTT,CASSLAGGVPGNTIYF
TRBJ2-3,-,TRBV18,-,TGTGCCAGCTCACAAGCAACAGATACGCAGTATTTT,CASSQATDTQYF
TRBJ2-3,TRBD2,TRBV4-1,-,TGCGCCAGCAGCCAGGGGACTAGCGGGAGGGTTACAGATACGCAGTATTTT,CASSQGTSGRVTDTQYF
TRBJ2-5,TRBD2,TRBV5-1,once,TGCGCCAGCAATCCCTTCGCGGGAGGGCCATCAGAGTCCCAGTACTTC,CASNPFAGGPSESQYF
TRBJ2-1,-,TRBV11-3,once,TGTGCCAGCAGCTTAGGGGTGCGGGGATTCGGGGACAATGAGCAGTTCTTC,CASSLGVRGFGDNEQFF
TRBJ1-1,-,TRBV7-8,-,TGTGCCAGCAGCTTAGGGATGCAGGGGCGAGGGAACACTGAAGCTTTCTTT,CASSLGMQGRGNTEAFF
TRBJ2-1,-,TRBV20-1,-,TGCAGTGCTAGTGGTAAGAGCAATGAGCAGTTCTTC,CSASGKSNEQFF
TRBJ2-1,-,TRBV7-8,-,TGTGCCAGCAGCTTAAGAGGTGCCGGCGTGGGCTCCTACAATGAGCAGTTCTTC,CASSLRGAGVGSYNEQFF
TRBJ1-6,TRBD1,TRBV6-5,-,TGTGCCAGCTCCGGGACAGGGGTATCACCCCTCCACTTT,CASSGTGVSPLHF
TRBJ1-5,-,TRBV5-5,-,TGTGCCAGCAGCTTTACTGTCGGGTATGGCAATCAGCCCCAGCATTTT,CASSFTVGYGNQPQHF
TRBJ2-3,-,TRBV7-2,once,TGTGCCAGCAGCTCCTTCGGGGGTACGCAGTATTTT,CASSSFGGTQYF
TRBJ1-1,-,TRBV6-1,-,TGTGCCAGCAGTGAATCTGGGGCCTACTCTGAAGCTTTCTTT,CASSESGAYSEAFF
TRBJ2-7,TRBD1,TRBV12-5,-,TGTGCTAGTGGTCCGCCGGGACAGGGCCAAACCTACGAGCAGTACTTC,CASGPPGQGQTYEQYF
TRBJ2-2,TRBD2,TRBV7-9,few,TGTGCCAGCAGCCCAATCGGACTAGCTGCCGGGGAGCTGTTTTTT,CASSPIGLAAGELFF
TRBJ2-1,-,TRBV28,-,TGTGCCAGCAGCTTGAGCGAGCCCACCTACAATGAGCAGTTCTTC,CASSLSEPTYNEQFF
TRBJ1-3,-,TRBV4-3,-,TGCGCCAGCAGCCAAGATACAGGCTCTGGAAACACCATATATTTT,CASSQDTGSGNTIYF
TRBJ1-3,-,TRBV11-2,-,TGTGCCAGCAGAGGGGGGGGCTCTGGAAACACCATATATTTT,CASRGGGSGNTIYF
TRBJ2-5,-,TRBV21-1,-,TGTGCCAGCAGCAACGACCCCAGGGAGACCCAGTACTTC,CASSNDPRETQYF
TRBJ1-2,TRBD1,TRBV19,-,TGTGCCAGTAGTATGGACAGGGGGACCTATGGCTACACCTTC,CASSMDRGTYGYTF
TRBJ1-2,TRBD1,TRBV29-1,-,TGCAGCGCAGGTGACAGGGGGAACTATGGCTACACCTTC,CSAGDRGNYGYTF
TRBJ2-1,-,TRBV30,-,TGTGCCTGGAGTAAGGACTATAATGAGCAGTTCTTC,CAWSKDYNEQFF
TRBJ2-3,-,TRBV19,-,TGTGCCAGTAGTATAGATAGGGGGGATACGCAGTATTTT,CASSIDRGDTQYF
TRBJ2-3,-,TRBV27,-,TGTGCCAGCAGTTTATCCCCCGCAGATACGCAGTATTTT,CASSLSPADTQYF
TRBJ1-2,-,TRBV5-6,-,TGTGCCAGCACCGTGGGTACAGTCGAGGGCTACACCTTC,CASTVGTVEGYTF
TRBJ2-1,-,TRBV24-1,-,TGTGCCACCGCCGCGGCGGGTTACAATGAGCAGTTCTTC,CATAAAGYNEQFF
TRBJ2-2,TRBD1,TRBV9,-,TGTGCCAGCAGCGTTCTGGACAGGGGACCCGGGGAGCTGTTTTTT,CASSVLDRGPGELFF
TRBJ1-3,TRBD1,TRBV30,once,TGTGCCTGGAGTACCGGGACAGCTGGAAACACCATATATTTT,CAWSTGTAGNTIYF
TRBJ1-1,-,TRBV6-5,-,TGTGCCAGCAGATATCAGGGCATGAACACTGAAGCTTTCTTT,CASRYQGMNTEAFF
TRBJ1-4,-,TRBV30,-,TGTGCCTGGAGTGGCGGCCTCCGCACTAATGAAAAACTGTTTTTT,CAWSGGLRTNEKLFF
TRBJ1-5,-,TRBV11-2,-,TGTGCCAGCAGCTTAGACAGGAGCAATCAGCCCCAGCATTTT,CASSLDRSNQPQHF
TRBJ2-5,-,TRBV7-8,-,TGTGCCAGCAGCCCGCTAGCCGATCTGGGGGAGACCCAGTACTTC,CASSPLADLGETQYF
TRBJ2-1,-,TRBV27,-,TGTGCCAGCAGTTTACGGGGGGCGCCTACCAATGAGCAGTTCTTC,CASSLRGAPTNEQFF
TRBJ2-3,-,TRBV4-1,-,TGCGCCAGCAGCCAAGAAGGAGGGCTTCGGGGCGCAGATACGCAGTATTTT,CASSQEGGLRGADTQYF
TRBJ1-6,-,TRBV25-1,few,TGTGCCAGCAGGGACTGGGTGGATAATTCACCCCTCCACTTT,CASRDWVDNSPLHF
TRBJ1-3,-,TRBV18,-,TGTGCCAGCTCCCGACAGGTCGATCACTCTGGAAACACCATATATTTT,CASSRQVDHSGNTIYF
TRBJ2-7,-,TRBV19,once,TGTGCCAGTAGTAACATTCAGGGTGGGCGTCCCGAGCAGTACTTC,CASSNIQGGRPEQYF
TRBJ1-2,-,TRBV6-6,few,TGTGCCAGCAGTCGATCTGGGGCGCGCGGCTACACCTTC,CASSRSGARGYTF
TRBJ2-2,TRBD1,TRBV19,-,TGTGCCAGCGGGACAGGGGAGGCTGGGACCGGGGAGCTGTTTTTT,CASGTGEAGTGELFF
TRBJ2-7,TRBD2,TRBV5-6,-,TGTGCCAGCAGCTTGTGGGCAGCGGGAGGGCAACAGCAGTACTTC,CASSLWAAGGQQQYF
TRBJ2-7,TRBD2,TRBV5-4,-,TGTGCCAGCAGCTTTGAGGGAGGGCCTAGAAACGAGCAGTACTTC,CASSFEGGPRNEQYF
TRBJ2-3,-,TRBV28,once,TGTGCCAGCTGCACTGATCTCGATACGCAGTATTTT,CASCTDLDTQYF
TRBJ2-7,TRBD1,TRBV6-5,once,TGTGCCAGCAGTTACGAGGGGTTGACAGGGGTTCTCGAGCAGTACTTC,CASSYEGLTGVLEQYF
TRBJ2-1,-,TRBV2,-,TGTGCCAGCAGTCCCAGGTTCCTCTCCTACAATGAGCAGTTCTTC,CASSPRFLSYNEQFF
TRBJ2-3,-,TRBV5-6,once,TGTGCCAGCGCGGGAACAGATACGCAGTATTTT,CASAGTDTQYF
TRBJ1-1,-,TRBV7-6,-,TGTGCCAGCAGCCCTGATAGTAGTTCAATGAACACTGAAGCTTTCTTT,CASSPDSSSMNTEAFF
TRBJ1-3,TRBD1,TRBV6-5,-,TGTGCCAGCAGGTTCGACAGGGTGGCAGGAAACACCATATATTTT,CASRFDRVAGNTIYF
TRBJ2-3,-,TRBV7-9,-,TGTGCCAGCAGCACACAAGATGGGCGCACAGATACGCAGTATTTT,CASSTQDGRTDTQYF
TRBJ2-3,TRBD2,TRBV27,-,TGTGCCAGCAGTTTGCAGCGGGAGGGCCCAGATACGCAGTATTTT,CASSLQREGPDTQYF
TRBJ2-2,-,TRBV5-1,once,TGCGCCAGCAGCTTGTTGAGACAGATTGAAACCGGGGAGCTGTTTTTT,CASSLLRQIETGELFF
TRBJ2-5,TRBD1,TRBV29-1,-,TGCAGCGCAACCTACCGAGGACAGGGCTTTCAGCCGACCCAGTACTTC,CSATYRGQGFQPTQYF
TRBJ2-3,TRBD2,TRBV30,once,TGTGCCTGGGGGACTAGCGGCACAGATACGCAGTATTTT,CAWGTSGTDTQYF